This T cell receptor beta chain was sequenced in a study of shared clonotypes between healthy human individuals. Study-level findings and limits: Non-shared clonotypes showed lower generation probabilities than clonotypes common to all four donors.

Profiled with immunoSEQ multiplex PCR; TCRdb holds only in-frame clones, not every one. The sample lists some 1 million clones; around 75% were seen once. CDR1 and CDR2 from the germline V gene are ENHRY and SYGVKD. The CDR3 totals 14 residues. The V end lost 9 bases, the J end lost 7 bases, and 19 bases lay between the germline ends. A remark on this clone: What it binds is unknown.

The sample consisted of memory CD4+ T cells sorted from blood. The subset: CD45RA-negative fraction. The chain has TRBV10-3 and TRBJ2-1, with unresolved D. The TCR comes from a man younger than 35 in good health. Here the CDR3 reads CAISPYRDSNEQFF. As DNA, the CDR3 is TGTGCCATTTCGCCATACAGAGACTCAAATGAGCAGTTCTTC.